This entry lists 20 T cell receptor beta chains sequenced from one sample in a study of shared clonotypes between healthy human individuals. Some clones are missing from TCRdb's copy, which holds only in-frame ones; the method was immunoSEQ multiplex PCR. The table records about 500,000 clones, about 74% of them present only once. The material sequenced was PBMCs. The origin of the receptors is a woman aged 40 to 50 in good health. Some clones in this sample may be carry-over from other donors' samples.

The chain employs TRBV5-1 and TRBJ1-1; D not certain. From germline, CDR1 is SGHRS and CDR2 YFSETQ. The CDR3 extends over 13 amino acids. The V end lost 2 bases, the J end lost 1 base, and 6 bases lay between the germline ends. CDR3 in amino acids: CASSFGWNTEAFF. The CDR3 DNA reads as TGCGCCAGCAGCTTCGGTTGGAACACTGAAGCTTTCTTT.

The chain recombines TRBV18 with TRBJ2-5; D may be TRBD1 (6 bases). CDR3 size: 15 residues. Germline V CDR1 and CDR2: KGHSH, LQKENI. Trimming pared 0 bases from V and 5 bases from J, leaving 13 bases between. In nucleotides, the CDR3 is TGTGCCAGCTCACCACCATCAGCGCAGGGGGAGACCCAGTACTTC. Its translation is CASSPPSAQGETQYF. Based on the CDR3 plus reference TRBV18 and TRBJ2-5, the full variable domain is NAGVMQNPRHLVRRRGQEARLRCSPMKGHSHVYWYRQLPEEGLKFMVYLQKENIIDESGMPKERFSAEFPKEGPSILRIQQVVRGDSAAYFCASSPPSAQGETQYFGPGTRLLVL.

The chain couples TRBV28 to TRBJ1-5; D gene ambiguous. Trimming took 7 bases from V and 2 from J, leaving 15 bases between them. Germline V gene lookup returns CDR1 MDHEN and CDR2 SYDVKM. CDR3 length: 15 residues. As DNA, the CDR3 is TGTGCCAGCATGCCAGCCCGAGGTGGCAATCAGCCCCAGCATTTT. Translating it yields CASMPARGGNQPQHF.

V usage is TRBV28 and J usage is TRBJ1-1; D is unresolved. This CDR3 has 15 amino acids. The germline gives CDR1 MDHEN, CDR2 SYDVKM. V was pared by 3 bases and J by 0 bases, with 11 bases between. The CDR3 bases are TGTGCCAGCAGTTTTCTTGGAAACATGAACACTGAAGCTTTCTTT. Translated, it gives CASSFLGNMNTEAFF.

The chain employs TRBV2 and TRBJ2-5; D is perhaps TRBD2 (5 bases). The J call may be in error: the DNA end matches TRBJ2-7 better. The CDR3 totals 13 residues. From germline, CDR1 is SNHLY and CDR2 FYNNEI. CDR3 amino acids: CASLTERTYEQYF. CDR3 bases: TGTGCCAGCCTGACCGAGCGGACCTACGAGCAGTACTTC.

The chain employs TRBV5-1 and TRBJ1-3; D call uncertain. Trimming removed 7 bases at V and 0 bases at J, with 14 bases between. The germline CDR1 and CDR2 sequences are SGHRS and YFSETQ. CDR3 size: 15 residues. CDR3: CASQPTASSGNTIYF. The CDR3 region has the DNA TGCGCCAGCCAACCTACAGCGAGCTCTGGAAACACCATATATTTT.

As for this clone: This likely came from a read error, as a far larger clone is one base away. The CDR3 region is CASSSRTGGRDNQPQHF. The CDR3 DNA reads TGTGCCAGCAGCTCCAGGACAGGGGGCCGGGACAATCAGCCCCAGCATTTT. The chain employs TRBV7-8 and TRBJ1-5; 11 bases agree with TRBD1. V gave up 4 bases and J gave up 3 bases; unmatched junction bases: 8. The CDR3 is made up of 17 amino acids. The germline V gene encodes CDR1 SGHVS and CDR2 FQNEAQ.

The CDR3 sequence is CASSLRQGNTGELFF. The CDR3 nucleotides are TGTGCCAGCAGCTTACGACAGGGAAACACCGGGGAGCTGTTTTTT. The chain couples TRBV7-9 to TRBJ2-2; 7 bases align to TRBD1. The germline V gene encodes CDR1 SEHNR and CDR2 FQNEAQ (reference sequence). J lost 2 bases, V lost 2 bases, and 2 bases had no gene match. This CDR3 region has 15 residues. Full variable domain (rest looked up from reference TRBV7-9 and TRBJ2-2): DTGVSQNPRHKITKRGQNVTFRCDPISEHNRLYWYRQTLGQGPEFLTYFQNEAQLEKSRLLSDRFSAERPKGSFSTLEIQRTEQGDSAMYLCASSLRQGNTGELFFGEGSRLTVL.

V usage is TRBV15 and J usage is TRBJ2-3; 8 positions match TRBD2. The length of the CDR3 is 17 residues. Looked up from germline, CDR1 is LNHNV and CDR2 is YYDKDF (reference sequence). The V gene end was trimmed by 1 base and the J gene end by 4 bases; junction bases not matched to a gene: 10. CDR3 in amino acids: CATSRGGSGGLSDTQYF. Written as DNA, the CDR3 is TGTGCCACCAGCAGAGGGGGCTCGGGAGGGTTATCAGATACGCAGTATTTT.

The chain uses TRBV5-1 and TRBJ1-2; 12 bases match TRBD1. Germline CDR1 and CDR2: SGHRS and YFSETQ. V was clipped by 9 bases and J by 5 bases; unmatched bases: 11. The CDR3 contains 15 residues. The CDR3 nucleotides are TGCGCCACTTCTCGGGACAGGGGGCGCGCTTATGGCTACACCTTC. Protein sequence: CATSRDRGRAYGYTF.

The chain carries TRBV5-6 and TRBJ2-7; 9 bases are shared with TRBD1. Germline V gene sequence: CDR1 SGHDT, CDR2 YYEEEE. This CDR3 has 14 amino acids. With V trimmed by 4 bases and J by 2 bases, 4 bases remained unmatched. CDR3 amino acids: CASSLDRGTYEQYF. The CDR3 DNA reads TGTGCCAGCAGCCTGGACAGGGGCACCTACGAGCAGTACTTC.

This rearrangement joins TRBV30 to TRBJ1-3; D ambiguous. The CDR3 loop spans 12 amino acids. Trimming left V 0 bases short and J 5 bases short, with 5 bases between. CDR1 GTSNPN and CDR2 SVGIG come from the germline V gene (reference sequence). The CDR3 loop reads CAWSVARNTIYF. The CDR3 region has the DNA TGTGCCTGGAGTGTAGCCCGAAACACCATATATTTT. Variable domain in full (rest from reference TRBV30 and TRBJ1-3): SQTIHQWPATLVQPVGSPLSLECTVEGTSNPNLYWYRQAAGRGLQLLFYSVGIGQISSEVPQNLSASRPQDRQFILSSKKLLLSDSGFYLCAWSVARNTIYFGEGSWLTVV.

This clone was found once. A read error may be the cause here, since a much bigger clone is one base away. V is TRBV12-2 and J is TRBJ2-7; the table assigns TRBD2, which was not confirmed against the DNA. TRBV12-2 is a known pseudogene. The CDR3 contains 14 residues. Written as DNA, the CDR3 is TGTGCAAGTCGCTCAGAAGCGCCCTCCTACGGGCAGTACTTC. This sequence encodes CASRSEAPSYGQYF.

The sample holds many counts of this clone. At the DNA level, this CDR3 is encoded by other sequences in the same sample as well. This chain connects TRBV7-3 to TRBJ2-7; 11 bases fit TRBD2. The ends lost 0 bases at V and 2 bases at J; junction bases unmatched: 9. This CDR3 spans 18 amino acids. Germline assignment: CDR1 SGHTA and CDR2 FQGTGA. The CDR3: CASSLTSSGRSSPYEQYF. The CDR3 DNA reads TGTGCCAGCAGCTTAACCTCTAGCGGGAGGAGTAGCCCCTACGAGCAGTACTTC. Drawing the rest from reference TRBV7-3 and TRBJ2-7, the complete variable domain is GAGVSQTPSNKVTEKGKYVELRCDPISGHTALYWYRQSLGQGPEFLIYFQGTGAADDSGLPNDRFFAVRPEGSVSTLKIQRTERGDSAVYLCASSLTSSGRSSPYEQYFGPGTRLTVT.

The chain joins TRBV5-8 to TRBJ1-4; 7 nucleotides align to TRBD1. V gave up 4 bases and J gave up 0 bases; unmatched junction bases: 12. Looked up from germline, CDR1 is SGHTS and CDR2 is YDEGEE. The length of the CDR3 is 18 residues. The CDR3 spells CASSQWTGIPSTNEKLFF. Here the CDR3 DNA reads TGTGCCAGCAGCCAATGGACAGGCATCCCTTCAACTAATGAAAAACTGTTTTTT.

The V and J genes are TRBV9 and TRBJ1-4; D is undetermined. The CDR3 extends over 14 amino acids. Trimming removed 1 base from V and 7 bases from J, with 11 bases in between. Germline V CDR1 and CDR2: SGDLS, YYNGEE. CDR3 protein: CASSVYGLGEKLFF. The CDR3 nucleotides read TGTGCCAGCAGCGTATATGGACTGGGTGAAAAACTGTTTTTT.

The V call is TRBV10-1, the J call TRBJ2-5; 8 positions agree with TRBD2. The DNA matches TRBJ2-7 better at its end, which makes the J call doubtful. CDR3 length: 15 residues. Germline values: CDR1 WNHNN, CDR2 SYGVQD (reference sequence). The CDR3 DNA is TGCGCCAGCAGTGAGTCGACCCTAGCGGGCTACGAGCAGTACTTC. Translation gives CASSESTLAGYEQYF.

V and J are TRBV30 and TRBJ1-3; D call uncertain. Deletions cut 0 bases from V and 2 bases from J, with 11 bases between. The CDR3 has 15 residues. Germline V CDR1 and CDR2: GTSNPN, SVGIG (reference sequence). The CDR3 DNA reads TGTGCCTGGAGTGTCTCGGTTGGGCCTGGAAACACCATATATTTT. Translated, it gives CAWSVSVGPGNTIYF. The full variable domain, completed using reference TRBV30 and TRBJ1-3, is SQTIHQWPATLVQPVGSPLSLECTVEGTSNPNLYWYRQAAGRGLQLLFYSVGIGQISSEVPQNLSASRPQDRQFILSSKKLLLSDSGFYLCAWSVSVGPGNTIYFGEGSWLTVV.

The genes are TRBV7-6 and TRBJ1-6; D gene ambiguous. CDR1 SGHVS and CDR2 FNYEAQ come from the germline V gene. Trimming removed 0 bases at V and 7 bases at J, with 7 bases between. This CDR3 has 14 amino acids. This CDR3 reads CASSLALRNSPLHF. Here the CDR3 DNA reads TGTGCCAGCAGCTTAGCGCTAAGGAATTCACCCCTCCACTTT. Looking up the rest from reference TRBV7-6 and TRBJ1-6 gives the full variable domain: GAGVSQSPRYKVTKRGQDVALRCDPISGHVSLYWYRQALGQGPEFLTYFNYEAQQDKSGLPNDRFSAERPEGSISTLTIQRTEQRDSAMYRCASSLALRNSPLHFGNGTRLTVT.

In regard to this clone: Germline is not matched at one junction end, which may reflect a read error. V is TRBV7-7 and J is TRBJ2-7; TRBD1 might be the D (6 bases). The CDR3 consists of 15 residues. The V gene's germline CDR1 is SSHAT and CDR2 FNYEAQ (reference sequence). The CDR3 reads CASSLLQGPSYEQYF. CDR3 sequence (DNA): TGTGCTAGCAGCTTATTGCAGGGGCCCTCCTACGAGCAGTACTTC.